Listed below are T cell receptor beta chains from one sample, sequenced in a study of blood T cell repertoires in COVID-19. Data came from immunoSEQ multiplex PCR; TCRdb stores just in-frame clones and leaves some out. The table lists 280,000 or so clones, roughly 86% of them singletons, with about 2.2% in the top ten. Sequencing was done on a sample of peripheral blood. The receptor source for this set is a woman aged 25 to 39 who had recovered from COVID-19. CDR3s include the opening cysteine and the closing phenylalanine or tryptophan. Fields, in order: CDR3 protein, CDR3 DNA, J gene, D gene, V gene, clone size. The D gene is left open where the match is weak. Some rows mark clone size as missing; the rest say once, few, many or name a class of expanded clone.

CASRKPGQGRDYGYTF	TGTGCCAGTAGGAAACCGGGACAGGGGAGGGACTATGGCTACACCTTC	TRBJ1-2	TRBD1	TRBV19	NA
CASSLPTSGGSQETQYF	TGTGCCAGCAGCTTACCGACTAGCGGGGGGTCCCAAGAGACCCAGTACTTC	TRBJ2-5	TRBD2	TRBV7-6	once
CASSQGTGNEQYF	TGTGCCAGCAGCCAAGGCACAGGGAACGAGCAGTACTTC	TRBJ2-7	NA	TRBV3-1/TRBV3-2	NA
CASSTGGGTDTQYF	TGTGCCAGCAGTACCGGAGGTGGCACAGATACGCAGTATTTT	TRBJ2-3	NA	TRBV6-5	NA
CASSVQGVNTEAFF	TGTGCCAGCAGCGTACAGGGGGTGAACACTGAAGCTTTCTTT	TRBJ1-1	TRBD1	TRBV6-5	NA
CASSQEQGLAGELFF	TGCGCCAGCAGCCAAGAACAGGGTTTGGCCGGGGAGCTGTTTTTT	TRBJ2-2	NA	TRBV4-3	NA
CASSFFVRIRNEQFF	TGTGCCAGCAGCTTTTTCGTTCGCATCAGAAATGAGCAGTTCTTC	TRBJ2-1	NA	TRBV12-1	NA
CASSPGTKVLQQETQYF	TGTGCCAGCAGTCCCGGGACTAAAGTTCTACAACAAGAGACCCAGTACTTC	TRBJ2-5	TRBD2	TRBV25-1	NA
CASRAGVVTGELFF	TGTGCCAGCAGGGCGGGAGTTGTTACCGGGGAGCTGTTTTTT	TRBJ2-2	TRBD2	TRBV11-2	NA
CASSVAAGVPDTQYF	TGTGCCAGCAGCGTAGCGGCGGGAGTACCAGATACGCAGTATTTT	TRBJ2-3	TRBD2	TRBV9	NA
CASSYSSGSGNQPQHF	TGTGCCAGCAGTTACTCGAGTGGTAGCGGCAATCAGCCCCAGCATTTT	TRBJ1-5	NA	TRBV6-2/TRBV6-3	NA
CASSSLAGDALYEQFF	TGTGCCAGCAGTTCGTTAGCGGGAGACGCGTTATATGAGCAGTTCTTC	TRBJ2-1	TRBD2	TRBV27	once
CASSLEGGSGANVLTF	TGTGCCAGCAGCTTAGAGGGCGGCTCTGGGGCCAACGTCCTGACTTTC	TRBJ2-6	NA	TRBV7-3	NA
CASSLLGGSTYNEQFF	TGTGCCAGCAGCTTATTGGGCGGGAGTACTTACAATGAGCAGTTCTTC	TRBJ2-1	TRBD2	TRBV11-2	NA
CASSLSHQVYEQYF	TGTGCCAGCAGCCTTTCCCATCAGGTTTACGAGCAGTACTTC	TRBJ2-7	NA	TRBV7-9	NA
CAISRNFGQGRDYGYTF	TGTGCCATCAGCCGTAATTTCGGACAGGGGAGAGACTATGGCTACACCTTC	TRBJ1-2	TRBD1	TRBV10-3	NA
CAITRDRGYEQYF	TGTGCCATCACACGGGACAGGGGTTACGAGCAGTACTTC	TRBJ2-7	TRBD1	TRBV10-3	NA
CASTRGASDADTQYF	TGTGCCAGCACTAGAGGGGCTAGCGATGCAGATACGCAGTATTTT	TRBJ2-3	NA	TRBV28	once
CASSYSTEDRAKLFF	TGTGCCAGCTCATACTCGACAGAGGACCGTGCAAAACTGTTTTTT	TRBJ1-4	NA	TRBV18	NA
CASSLGGSSYGYTF	TGTGCCAGCAGCTTGGGGGGCTCTAGCTATGGCTACACCTTC	TRBJ1-2	NA	TRBV5-6	NA
CASSFSDRSSAAYEQYF	TGTGCCAGCAGCTTTAGCGATCGGTCTAGCGCTGCCTACGAGCAGTACTTC	TRBJ2-7	NA	TRBV7-8	NA
CASSPPGQGGVAFF	TGTGCCAGCTCACCACCGGGACAGGGGGGTGTAGCTTTCTTT	TRBJ1-1	TRBD1	TRBV18	NA
CASRLGRTYEQYF	TGTGCCAGCAGGTTGGGCAGAACCTACGAGCAGTACTTC	TRBJ2-7	NA	TRBV27	NA
CASSYYETGGDGYTF	TGTGCCAGCAGTTATTATGAGACAGGGGGCGATGGCTACACCTTC	TRBJ1-2	TRBD1	TRBV6-5	few
CASSIGPSTEAFF	TGTGCCAGTAGTATTGGGCCAAGCACTGAAGCTTTCTTT	TRBJ1-1	NA	TRBV19	NA
CASSRDSGVTQYF	TGTGCCAGCAGCCGTGATAGCGGGGTAACGCAGTATTTT	TRBJ2-3	TRBD2	TRBV3-1/TRBV3-2	once
CASSLDEGLRPYEQYF	TGTGCCAGCAGCCTAGATGAGGGACTCCGACCCTACGAGCAGTACTTC	TRBJ2-7	NA	TRBV11-2	NA
CASSMLAGGVGTDTQYF	TGTGCCAGTAGTATGTTAGCCGGGGGAGTTGGCACAGATACGCAGTATTTT	TRBJ2-3	NA	TRBV19	NA
CASSLPQGWGYGYTF	TGTGCCAGCAGCCTTCCCCAGGGGTGGGGCTATGGCTACACCTTC	TRBJ1-2	NA	TRBV28	NA
CASSYEVEQYF	TGTGCCAGCAGTTACGAGGTAGAGCAGTACTTC	TRBJ2-7	NA	TRBV6-5	NA
CASRVAGRTANEQFF	TGTGCCAGTAGGGTGGCAGGGCGTACGGCCAATGAGCAGTTCTTC	TRBJ2-1	NA	TRBV19	NA
CASSRSRTSTDTQYF	TGTGCCAGCTCACGAAGTAGGACTAGCACAGATACGCAGTATTTT	TRBJ2-3	NA	TRBV18	NA
CASMGTSGGADTQYF	TGTGCCAGCATGGGGACTAGCGGGGGAGCAGATACGCAGTATTTT	TRBJ2-3	TRBD2	TRBV6-5	NA
CASSDRGNSPLHF	TGTGCCAGCAGTGATAGGGGTAATTCACCCCTCCACTTT	TRBJ1-6	NA	TRBV2	NA
CASRSTGRTGELFF	TGTGCCAGCAGATCGACAGGCAGAACCGGGGAGCTGTTTTTT	TRBJ2-2	NA	TRBV2	NA
CASSLGTDYEQYF	TGTGCCAGCAGTTTAGGGACAGACTACGAGCAGTACTTC	TRBJ2-7	TRBD1	TRBV27	NA
CASSWTGEGQFF	TGCGCCAGCAGCTGGACAGGGGAAGGGCAGTTCTTC	TRBJ2-1	TRBD1	TRBV5-1	NA
CSVALTGMSNQPQHF	TGCAGCGTCGCCCTGACAGGGATGAGCAATCAGCCCCAGCATTTT	TRBJ1-5	TRBD1	TRBV29-1	NA
CAWSVQGNTEAFF	TGTGCCTGGAGTGTACAGGGGAACACTGAAGCTTTCTTT	TRBJ1-1	NA	TRBV30	few
CASRGDRGAYEQYF	TGTGCCAGCAGGGGGGACAGGGGGGCCTACGAGCAGTACTTC	TRBJ2-7	TRBD1	TRBV2	NA
CASSGDRFSGNTIYF	TGTGCCAGCTCCGGTGACAGATTCTCTGGAAACACCATATATTTT	TRBJ1-3	NA	TRBV18	NA
CASSESGSKYEQYF	TGTGCCAGCAGTGAAAGCGGGAGTAAATACGAGCAGTACTTC	TRBJ2-7	TRBD2	TRBV25-1	NA
CASSSGSEQYF	TGTGCCAGTAGTAGCGGGAGCGAGCAGTACTTC	TRBJ2-7	TRBD2	TRBV19	once
CASSIRPDEKLFF	TGTGCCAGTAGTATCAGGCCGGATGAAAAACTGTTTTTT	TRBJ1-4	NA	TRBV19	once
CASSQATNTGELFF	TGTGCCAGCAGTCAGGCCACGAACACCGGGGAGCTGTTTTTT	TRBJ2-2	NA	TRBV6-1	NA
CASSLDRGHGEQFF	TGTGCCAGCAGCTTGGACAGGGGGCATGGTGAGCAGTTCTTC	TRBJ2-1	TRBD1	TRBV5-8	NA
CAVTGGSGNTIYF	TGTGCCGTGACCGGGGGCTCTGGAAACACCATATATTTT	TRBJ1-3	NA	TRBV28	NA
CASSVEGGLHTIYF	TGTGCCAGCAGCGTAGAGGGGGGGTTGCACACCATATATTTT	TRBJ1-3	NA	TRBV9	NA
CASSLASGALDTQYF	TGCGCCAGCAGCTTGGCTAGCGGGGCCCTGGATACGCAGTATTTT	TRBJ2-3	TRBD2	TRBV5-1	NA
CASSQAVYEQYF	TGTGCCAGCAGCCAAGCAGTCTACGAGCAGTACTTC	TRBJ2-7	NA	TRBV3-1/TRBV3-2	NA
CASSLAVSYEQYF	TGTGCCAGCAGTTTAGCAGTCTCCTACGAGCAGTACTTC	TRBJ2-7	NA	TRBV27	once
CASQTGGLRNSPLHF	TGTGCCAGTCAGACAGGGGGCCTACGTAATTCACCCCTCCACTTT	TRBJ1-6	TRBD1	TRBV19	NA
CASSYSWRRNNEQFF	TGTGCCAGCAGTTACTCATGGAGGAGGAACAATGAGCAGTTCTTC	TRBJ2-1	NA	TRBV6-5	NA